The 4 T cell receptor beta chains in this list originate from one sample, sequenced in a study of PD-1 blockade in classical Hodgkin lymphoma. Regarding time point: newly diagnosed, previously untreated cHL patient sample. Repertoires were generated with immunoSEQ multiplex PCR, while TCRdb's copy carries only in-frame clones and drops some. Here the sample spans over 25,000 clones, 94% being singletons. Sequencing input: peripheral blood mononuclear cells (PBMCs). The receptors stem from a human donor with classical Hodgkin lymphoma.

This chain links TRBV5-1 with TRBJ2-1, with 15 bases aligning to TRBD2. Germline V gene data show CDR1 as SGHRS and CDR2 as YFSETQ. Unmatched junction bases numbered 2, after V lost 4 bases and J lost 0 bases. This CDR3 spans 17 amino acids. CDR3 loop: CASSRGLAGGSYNEQFF. CDR3 nucleotide sequence: TGCGCCAGCAGCCGGGGACTAGCGGGAGGCTCCTACAATGAGCAGTTCTTC.

The chain combines TRBV5-5 with TRBJ2-7; 7 bases align to TRBD2. The CDR3 spans 14 residues. Germline values: CDR1 SGHKS, CDR2 YYEKEE (reference sequence). Trimming took 5 bases from V and 0 from J; bases not matched to a gene: 5. CDR3 sequence: CASRIGGSSYEQYF. CDR3 in DNA: TGTGCCAGCAGGATCGGGGGGAGCTCCTACGAGCAGTACTTC.

This rearrangement joins TRBV27 to TRBJ2-7; no clear D. CDR3 length: 13 residues. The germline CDR1 and CDR2 sequences are MNHEY and SMNVEV (reference sequence). V was clipped by 1 base and J by 3 bases, with 7 bases between them. The CDR3 bases are TGTGCCAGCAGTTTATTAACGGGCTACGAGCAGTACTTC. Its translation: CASSLLTGYEQYF.

This chain uses TRBV7-2 with TRBJ2-1; a weak D match, TRBD2 (5 bases). V was clipped by 6 bases and J by 1 base, with 13 bases between them. Germline CDR1 is SGHTA and CDR2 is FQGNSA. The CDR3 totals 15 residues. The CDR3: CASRDRGGSYNEQFF. As DNA, the CDR3 is TGTGCCAGCAGGGATCGGGGTGGGTCCTACAATGAGCAGTTCTTC.